The 28 T cell receptor beta chains given below trace back to one sample, sequenced in a study of yellow fever vaccine responses in identical twins. TCRdb itself ran the RT-PCR reads through MiXCR, one entry per CDR3 protein. The table includes some 14,000 distinct CDR3 sequences, about four fifths detected once. Specimen: T cells from blood (PBMCs), unsorted or a sorted subset (not recorded which), collected before or after yellow fever vaccination (not recorded which). The receptors come from a woman under 30 who received the yellow fever vaccine.

The V gene is TRBV4-1, the J gene TRBJ1-6; possibly TRBD1 for D (5 bases). The length of the CDR3 is 16 residues. Germline values: CDR1 MGHRA, CDR2 YSYEKL. Trimming took 0 bases from V and 6 from J, leaving 12 bases between them. The CDR3 nucleotides read TGCGCCAGCAGCCAAGATCGGTGGGGGAGTAATTCACCCCTCCACTTT. Translating gives CASSQDRWGSNSPLHF.

The chain links TRBV28 to TRBJ2-7; 12 positions agree with TRBD2. Germline trimming cut 5 bases from V and 2 bases from J; bases unmatched to any gene: 4. Germline V lookup: CDR1 MDHEN, CDR2 SYDVKM. The CDR3 covers 15 residues. The CDR3 DNA reads as TGTGCCAGCAGTGGGCCTAGCGGGGGGGCCTACGAGCAGTACGTC. As protein: CASSGPSGGAYEQYV.

This chain links TRBV12-3 or TRBV12-4 with TRBJ2-7, with 8 bases fitting TRBD1. The CDR3 sequence is 13 residues long. J lost 2 bases, V lost 8 bases, and 5 bases had no gene match. CDR3 protein: CASRGTGTYEQYF. The CDR3 coding sequence is TGTGCCAGCCGGGGGACAGGAACCTACGAGCAGTACTTC.

V gene TRBV2 combines with J gene TRBJ1-2, with D maybe TRBD1 (5 bases). The CDR3 sequence is 15 residues long. Germline loops: CDR1 SNHLY, CDR2 FYNNEI. Trimming removed 4 bases at V and 0 bases at J, with 12 bases between. The CDR3 DNA follows: TGTGCCAGCAGTGCTGACAGATCTACTAACTATGGCTACACCTTC. It codes for CASSADRSTNYGYTF.

The CDR3 protein is CATGIQGGNTIYF. Written as DNA, the CDR3 is TGTGCCACCGGAATCCAGGGGGGAAACACCATATATTTT. The chain combines TRBV19 with TRBJ1-3, with TRBD1 as a possible D gene (6 bases). Per the germline V gene, CDR1 is LNHDA and CDR2 is SQIVND (reference sequence). V was pared by 10 bases and J by 4 bases, with 14 bases between. CDR3 length equals 13 residues.

The chain is built from TRBV24-1 and TRBJ2-3, with 7 bases fitting TRBD2. CDR3 length equals 15 residues. J lost 4 bases, V lost 4 bases, and 7 bases had no gene match. Germline V gene data show CDR1 as KGHDR and CDR2 as SFDVKD. CDR3 amino acids: CATSDAGVGSDTQYF. CDR3 in DNA: TGTGCCACCAGTGACGCGGGGGTGGGGTCAGATACGCAGTATTTT.

The J gene is TRBJ2-1, the V gene TRBV20-1; 7 nucleotides agree with TRBD2. This CDR3 has 12 amino acids. Germline CDR1 and CDR2: DFQATT and SNEGSKA (reference sequence). V was pared by 1 base and J by 10 bases, with 4 bases of the junction left unmatched. The CDR3 DNA is TGCAGTGCTAGAGGCCAAGCGGGGGAGCAGTTCTTC. As protein: CSARGQAGEQFF.

J is TRBJ2-7 and V is TRBV6-1; a weak D match, TRBD1 (6 bases). The CDR3 loop spans 12 amino acids. Germline values: CDR1 MNHNS, CDR2 SASEGT. Deletions cut 5 bases from V and 7 bases from J, with 12 bases between. CDR3 residues: CASSQGWGEQYF. DNA for the CDR3: TGTGCCAGCAGTCAGGGGTGGGGGGAGCAGTACTTC.

The chain recombines TRBV7-6 with TRBJ2-3, with 7 bases matching TRBD2. V lost 3 bases to trimming and J lost 1 base; unmatched junction nucleotides: 4. Per germline, CDR1 SGHVS and CDR2 FNYEAQ. The CDR3 totals 15 residues. CDR3 nucleotides: TGTGCCAGCAGCTTGGTGGGAGGGCGCACAGATACGCAGTATTTT. This codes for CASSLVGGRTDTQYF. Filled out from reference TRBV7-6 and TRBJ2-3, the complete variable domain reads GAGVSQSPRYKVTKRGQDVALRCDPISGHVSLYWYRQALGQGPEFLTYFNYEAQQDKSGLPNDRFSAERPEGSISTLTIQRTEQRDSAMYRCASSLVGGRTDTQYFGPGTRLTVL.

V is TRBV24-1 and J is TRBJ2-3; no clear D gene. Germline CDR1 is KGHDR and CDR2 is SFDVKD. This CDR3 spans 11 amino acids. With 6 bases removed from V and 2 bases from J, the gap between germline ends came to 2 bases. CDR3 sequence reads: CATSSTDTQYF. The DNA for the CDR3 is TGTGCCACCAGTTCCACAGATACGCAGTATTTT.

This clonotype was counted between two and nine times. This chain links TRBV11-3 with TRBJ2-2; TRBD2 matches 8 bases. The J segment lost 5 bases and the V segment lost 5 bases, leaving 7 bases of the junction unmatched. This CDR3 has 15 amino acids. Germline-derived CDR1 and CDR2 are SGHNT and YENEEA. The CDR3: CASSPWTSPTGELFF. The CDR3, as DNA: TGTGCCAGCAGCCCCTGGACTAGCCCAACCGGGGAGCTGTTTTTT.

This clonotype appeared once. The genes are TRBV20-1 and TRBJ2-1; D ambiguous. The length of the CDR3 is 11 residues. Trimming took off 6 bases at V and 6 bases at J, with 9 bases between the two ends. Germline CDR1 reads DFQATT; CDR2 reads SNEGSKA (reference sequence). This chain's CDR3 is CSAEARNEQFF. The CDR3 region has the DNA TGCAGTGCAGAGGCTCGCAATGAGCAGTTCTTC.

This chain joins TRBV2 and TRBJ2-2; unclear D gene. Between the trimmed V and J ends, which lost 8 bases and 6 bases, there was a span of 10 bases. From germline, CDR1 is SNHLY and CDR2 FYNNEI. The CDR3 contains 12 residues. This CDR3 is CASDAVSGELFF. DNA of the CDR3: TGTGCCAGCGACGCAGTATCCGGGGAGCTGTTTTTT.

The chain has TRBV18 and TRBJ1-2, with TRBD1 identical over 11 bases. Germline values: CDR1 KGHSH, CDR2 LQKENI. This CDR3 region has 14 residues. J lost 7 bases, V lost 3 bases, and 4 bases had no gene match. The CDR3 reads CASSPGQGAFGYTF. The CDR3 DNA reads as TGTGCCAGCTCACCTGGACAGGGGGCTTTTGGCTACACCTTC.

This clonotype was recorded only once. The chain uses TRBV29-1 and TRBJ2-3; maybe TRBD1 (6 bases). Trimming cost V 7 bases and J 2 bases, with 13 bases left between them. The CDR3 extends over 13 amino acids. Per the germline V gene, CDR1 is SQVTM and CDR2 is ANQGSEA. The CDR3 DNA follows: TGCAGCGCGAATCGGGACATCACAGATACGCAGTATTTT. This encodes CSANRDITDTQYF.

The chain combines TRBV13 with TRBJ2-7; tentatively, D is TRBD2 (6 bases). V was trimmed by 5 bases and J by 5 bases, leaving 16 bases between them. The CDR3 is 14 amino acids. CDR1 is PRHDT, CDR2 FYEKMQ, per germline (reference sequence). The CDR3 protein is CASSPGWASDEQYF. The CDR3 DNA is TGTGCCAGCAGCCCGGGGTGGGCTAGCGACGAGCAGTACTTC.

The V gene is TRBV4-2, the J gene TRBJ1-2; D is possibly TRBD1 (5 bases). V was trimmed by 4 bases and J by 2 bases, leaving 20 bases between them. The CDR3 spans 17 residues. Germline V lookup: CDR1 LGHNA, CDR2 YNFKEQ. CDR3 sequence (DNA): TGTGCCAGCAGCCGAGGTGGCCTGGGGGGAATGAACTATGGCTACACCTTC. It codes for CASSRGGLGGMNYGYTF.

This chain links TRBV6-1 with TRBJ1-6; D remains ambiguous. Germline-derived CDR1 and CDR2 are MNHNS and SASEGT. The CDR3 runs 15 residues. V gave up 5 bases and J gave up 0 bases, with 8 bases separating them. CDR3 in amino acids: CASSIQSSYNSPLHF. The CDR3 DNA sequence: TGTGCCAGCAGTATACAAAGCTCCTATAATTCACCCCTCCACTTT.

This clonotype was seen more than once but under ten times. This chain links TRBV4-2 with TRBJ1-2; D is unresolved. CDR1 is LGHNA and CDR2 is YNFKEQ in the germline V gene. The CDR3 extends over 15 amino acids. The V end was cut by 0 bases, the J end by 4 bases, with 12 bases between. The CDR3 is CASSQDFVSLYGYTF. The CDR3 nucleotides read TGTGCCAGCAGCCAAGATTTTGTCAGTCTCTATGGCTACACCTTC.

This sequence joins TRBV9 and TRBJ2-2, with D uncertain. The CDR3 runs to 14 residues. V was clipped by 3 bases and J by 4 bases, with 10 bases between them. Looked up from germline, CDR1 is SGDLS and CDR2 is YYNGEE. The CDR3 DNA sequence: TGTGCCAGCAGCGGCTCCCGTGTCACCGGGGAGCTGTTTTTT. Amino acids: CASSGSRVTGELFF.

The rearrangement uses TRBV18 and TRBJ2-1; D not resolved. Trimming took 4 bases from V and 0 from J, leaving 7 bases between them. The CDR3 length is 14 residues. Looked up from germline, CDR1 is KGHSH and CDR2 is LQKENI. The CDR3 protein is CASSLDFSYNEQFF. The CDR3 coding sequence is TGTGCCAGCTCACTAGATTTCTCCTACAATGAGCAGTTCTTC.

Here the CDR3 reads CAISEPMTGSYEQYF. The CDR3 DNA is TGTGCCATCAGTGAGCCCATGACAGGCTCCTACGAGCAGTACTTC. The chain employs TRBV10-3 and TRBJ2-7; D possibly corresponds to TRBD1 (6 bases). Deletions cut 2 bases from V and 0 bases from J, with 11 bases between. In germline, CDR1 is ENHRY, CDR2 SYGVKD. The CDR3 length is 15 residues.

The V gene is TRBV12-3 or TRBV12-4, the J gene TRBJ2-1; D unresolved. This CDR3 contains 11 residues. Trimming took 6 bases from V and 10 from J, leaving 10 bases between them. CDR3 DNA: TGTGCCAGCAGATACATAGAAGAGCAGTTCTTC. This codes for CASRYIEEQFF.

In DNA, the CDR3 is TGCAGCGTCCCAGGCAGGGTCGAGCAGTACGTC. Protein sequence: CSVPGRVEQYV. The chain recombines TRBV29-1 with TRBJ2-7, with D perhaps matching TRBD1 (5 bases). Deletions cut 6 bases from V and 6 bases from J, with 12 bases between. The germline CDR1 and CDR2 sequences are SQVTM and ANQGSEA. The CDR3 length is 11 residues.

The rearrangement uses TRBV18 and TRBJ2-7; 10 bases agree with TRBD2. Germline values: CDR1 KGHSH, CDR2 LQKENI. V was pared by 1 base and J by 3 bases, with 9 bases of the junction left unmatched. There are 17 residues in the CDR3. The CDR3 sequence: CASSPLGGLAGVYEQYF. CDR3 in DNA: TGTGCCAGCTCACCACTGGGAGGGCTAGCGGGAGTCTACGAGCAGTACTTC.

The chain is built from TRBV6-1 and TRBJ2-2; TRBD1 might be the D (7 bases). Germline lookup yields CDR1 MNHNS and CDR2 SASEGT. The CDR3 sequence is 14 residues long. Trimming cost V 7 bases and J 6 bases, with 15 bases left between them. CDR3 nucleotide sequence: TGTGCCAGCATGGGCGGGACAGTAGCCGGGGAGCTGTTTTTT. Translation gives CASMGGTVAGELFF.

V and J are TRBV20-1 and TRBJ2-7, with TRBD1 as a possible D gene (5 bases). This CDR3 is built from 11 residues. CDR1 is DFQATT and CDR2 is SNEGSKA in the germline V gene (reference sequence). V was trimmed by 6 bases and J by 5 bases, leaving 11 bases between them. For the CDR3, the DNA is TGCAGTGCCGAGTGGGGCCACGAGCAGTACTTC. Protein sequence: CSAEWGHEQYF.

The chain has TRBV3-1 and TRBJ1-2; TRBD1 aligns across 11 bases. Germline assignment: CDR1 LGHDT and CDR2 YNNKEL (reference sequence). CDR3 length: 13 amino acids. V lost 6 bases to trimming and J lost 3 bases; unmatched junction nucleotides: 0. Written as DNA, the CDR3 is TGTGCCAGCAGGGGACAGGGGGACTATGGCTACACCTTC. It specifies CASRGQGDYGYTF.